Shown below are 25 T cell receptor beta chains from a single sample sequenced in a study of blood T cell repertoires in COVID-19. Here immunoSEQ multiplex PCR was the method, and the copy in TCRdb shows in-frame clones only, minus some. The top ten hold around 2.1% of the sample, which has over 75,000 clones, around 88% seen once. The sample comprised peripheral blood. These receptors were collected from a man in his fifties with COVID-19, enrolled during active disease.

This chain connects TRBV5-4 to TRBJ1-6, with D uncertain. This CDR3 region has 13 residues. Trimming left V 0 bases short and J 7 bases short, with 5 bases between. Per germline, CDR1 SGHNT and CDR2 YYREEE (reference sequence). CDR3 bases: TGTGCCAGCAGCTTGGATCGGAATTCACCCCTCCACTTT. This gives the protein CASSLDRNSPLHF.

The gene calls are TRBV6-6 and TRBJ1-3; D uncertain. V lost 6 bases, J lost 0 bases, and 9 bases lay in between. Germline loops: CDR1 MNHNY, CDR2 SVGAGI (reference sequence). There are 14 residues in the CDR3. As DNA, the CDR3 is TGTGCCAGCAGCTCAGCTAGCTCTGGAAACACCATATATTTT. Its translation: CASSSASSGNTIYF.

The chain employs TRBV12-3 or TRBV12-4 and TRBJ1-1; tentative D call: TRBD1 (6 bases). There are 11 residues in the CDR3. The V end lost 6 bases, the J end lost 7 bases, and 9 bases lay between the germline ends. The CDR3 bases are TGTGCCAGCAGCCCGACAGGTGAAGCTTTCTTT. It specifies CASSPTGEAFF.

This sequence joins TRBV19 and TRBJ1-2, with 8 bases aligning to TRBD1. CDR3 length: 16 residues. Germline V gene lookup returns CDR1 LNHDA and CDR2 SQIVND (reference sequence). V trimming: 6 bases; J trimming: 4 bases; junction bases outside the gene matches: 13. The CDR3 DNA is TGTGCCAGTAGCTCGACCCAGACCGGGACAGGCTATGGCTACACCTTC. Translation gives CASSSTQTGTGYGYTF.

This clone was picked up one time. The chain employs TRBV2 and TRBJ1-5, with D perhaps matching TRBD1 (6 bases). CDR1 SNHLY and CDR2 FYNNEI come from the germline V gene. The CDR3 is 15 residues long. V was trimmed by 6 bases and J by 1 base, leaving 13 bases between them. The CDR3 is CASSGTGNSNQPQHF. The CDR3 region has the DNA TGTGCCAGCAGCGGAACAGGGAACAGCAATCAGCCCCAGCATTTT. Full variable domain (outside the CDR3, taken from reference TRBV2 and TRBJ1-5): EPEVTQTPSHQVTQMGQEVILRCVPISNHLYFYWYRQILGQKVEFLVSFYNNEISEKSEIFDDQFSVERPDGSNFTLKIRSTKLEDSAMYFCASSGTGNSNQPQHFGDGTRLSIL.

This clone showed up just a few times. The chain joins TRBV6-6 to TRBJ1-2, with no clear D. Trimming shortened V by 5 bases and J by 7 bases, and 14 bases separated the two germline ends. The CDR3 covers 13 residues. CDR1 and CDR2 from the germline V gene are MNHNY and SVGAGI (reference sequence). Here the CDR3 DNA reads TGTGCCAGCAGTACCGGCGCGACATCTGGCTACACCTTC. Its translation: CASSTGATSGYTF.

Here the CDR3 reads CASSPGGNEQFF. Here the CDR3 DNA reads TGTGCCAGCAGCCCGGGGGGGAATGAGCAGTTCTTC. This sequence joins TRBV7-2 and TRBJ2-1, with 8 nucleotides matching TRBD2. Germline V gene data show CDR1 as SGHTA and CDR2 as FQGNSA. The CDR3 length is 12 residues. V was pared by 5 bases and J by 7 bases, with 1 base of the junction left unmatched. Supplemented by reference TRBV7-2 and TRBJ2-1, the full variable domain reads GAGVSQSPSNKVTEKGKDVELRCDPISGHTALYWYRQSLGQGLEFLIYFQGNSAPDKSGLPSDRFSAERTGGSVSTLTIQRTQQEDSAVYLCASSPGGNEQFFGPGTRLTVL.

V is TRBV3-1 (or the pseudogene TRBV3-2) and J is TRBJ2-7; a possible D gene is TRBD1 (6 bases). Germline V gene data show CDR1 as LGHDT and CDR2 as YNNKEL (reference sequence). This CDR3 spans 12 amino acids. Between the trimmed V and J ends, which lost 4 bases and 8 bases, there was a span of 12 bases. The CDR3 nucleotides are TGTGCCAGCAGCCTAAACAGGGTGCAGCAGTACTTC. This codes for CASSLNRVQQYF.

This chain connects TRBV28 to TRBJ1-5; 8 bases agree with TRBD1. The CDR3 contains 15 residues. CDR1 MDHEN and CDR2 SYDVKM come from the germline V gene. V shed 6 bases and J 4 bases; nucleotides not matched to a gene: 8. CDR3 DNA sequence: TGTGCCAGCAGGAGGGGACAGGTGAGGAATCAGCCCCAGCATTTT. This sequence encodes CASRRGQVRNQPQHF.

The chain has TRBV24-1 and TRBJ1-6; D gene ambiguous. V was trimmed by 5 bases and J by 7 bases, leaving 8 bases between them. Per the germline V gene, CDR1 is KGHDR and CDR2 is SFDVKD. CDR3 size: 13 residues. The CDR3 nucleotides read TGTGCCACCAGTGCTCGGTGGAATTCACCCCTCCACTTT. Encoded protein: CATSARWNSPLHF.

This clone was seen just once. This chain joins TRBV29-1 and TRBJ2-7; 8 positions agree with TRBD1. Germline CDR1 and CDR2: SQVTM and ANQGSEA. The V and J ends lost 5 bases and 1 base, in that order; junction bases with no gene match: 4. CDR3 size: 13 residues. In DNA, the CDR3 is TGCAGCGTTACAGGGGGTATGTCCTACGAGCAGTACTTC. This translates into CSVTGGMSYEQYF.

V gene TRBV30 combines with J gene TRBJ1-5; no reliable D call. The V gene lost 1 base and the J gene lost 3 bases, with 7 bases spanning the gap. The germline V gene has CDR1 GTSNPN and CDR2 SVGIG (reference sequence). This CDR3 has 13 amino acids. The CDR3 nucleotides read TGTGCCTGGAGTGAGCTCACCAATCAGCCCCAGCATTTT. The encoded protein is CAWSELTNQPQHF. Looking up the rest from reference TRBV30 and TRBJ1-5 gives the full variable domain: SQTIHQWPATLVQPVGSPLSLECTVEGTSNPNLYWYRQAAGRGLQLLFYSVGIGQISSEVPQNLSASRPQDRQFILSSKKLLLSDSGFYLCAWSELTNQPQHFGDGTRLSIL.

J is TRBJ1-1 and V is TRBV19; 8 bases fit TRBD1. J gave up 4 bases and V 5 bases, and 9 bases lay outside the gene matches. Germline V CDR1 and CDR2: LNHDA, SQIVND (reference sequence). The CDR3 is 15 amino acids. Here the CDR3 reads CASSEDRGKGTEAFF. CDR3 sequence (DNA): TGTGCCAGTAGTGAAGACAGGGGCAAGGGCACTGAAGCTTTCTTT.

The chain employs TRBV3-1 (or the pseudogene TRBV3-2) and TRBJ2-6; 11 bases map to TRBD2. Germline CDR1 reads LGHDT; CDR2 reads YNNKEL (reference sequence). V was clipped by 1 base and J by 0 bases; unmatched bases: 2. CDR3 length equals 18 residues. In nucleotides, the CDR3 is TGTGCCAGCAGCCAAGCGACTAGCGGGGTCTCTGGGGCCAACGTCCTGACTTTC. It is translated as CASSQATSGVSGANVLTF.

The chain carries TRBV28 and TRBJ1-2; TRBD1 matches at 12 bases. The germline gives CDR1 MDHEN, CDR2 SYDVKM. CDR3 size: 16 residues. Losses at the gene ends were 4 bases for V and 1 base for J; bases not matched to a gene: 4. Written as DNA, the CDR3 is TGTGCCAGCAGTTCGGGACAGGGGGCGCGTAACTATGGCTACACCTTC. Translating it yields CASSSGQGARNYGYTF.

The chain employs TRBV30 and TRBJ1-3; 7 positions match TRBD1. Germline V gene data show CDR1 as GTSNPN and CDR2 as SVGIG (reference sequence). Losses at the gene ends were 0 bases for V and 5 bases for J; bases not matched to a gene: 4. The CDR3 contains 14 residues. The CDR3 is CAWSVPGGRNTIYF. For the CDR3, the DNA is TGTGCCTGGAGTGTACCAGGGGGACGAAACACCATATATTTT.

The table lists this clone with a count of one. The chain employs TRBV3-1 (or the pseudogene TRBV3-2) and TRBJ1-2; 8 bases are shared with TRBD1. Germline trimming cut 1 base from V and 6 bases from J; bases unmatched to any gene: 7. CDR3 length: 15 amino acids. Germline V gives CDR1 LGHDT, CDR2 YNNKEL (reference sequence). The CDR3 protein is CASSQGAQGADGYTF. As DNA, the CDR3 is TGTGCCAGCAGCCAAGGTGCTCAGGGGGCGGATGGCTACACCTTC.

The chain links TRBV18 to TRBJ2-7; no definite D call. The CDR3 is 12 amino acids. The germline V gene encodes CDR1 KGHSH and CDR2 LQKENI. Trimming pared 2 bases from V and 3 bases from J, leaving 5 bases between. CDR3 sequence reads: CASSPESYEQYF. In DNA form, the CDR3 reads TGTGCCAGCTCACCAGAGAGCTACGAGCAGTACTTC.

This chain uses TRBV7-2 with TRBJ2-2, with a tentative D call TRBD2 (7 bases). The CDR3 totals 14 residues. Deletions cut 3 bases from V and 4 bases from J, with 9 bases between. Germline CDR1 reads SGHTA; CDR2 reads FQGNSA. For the CDR3, the DNA is TGTGCCAGCAGCTTTCGGGGGGCCACCGGGGAGCTGTTTTTT. The encoded protein is CASSFRGATGELFF.

This clone was found once. This chain uses TRBV7-2 with TRBJ2-7; 9 positions agree with TRBD2. Trimming at V came to 4 bases and at J to 2 bases, leaving 6 bases not matched to a gene. Germline V CDR1 and CDR2: SGHTA, FQGNSA. This CDR3 region has 15 residues. The DNA of the CDR3 is TGTGCCAGCAGCTCCTTAGCGGGGGTTCCCTACGAGCAGTACTTC. Residues: CASSSLAGVPYEQYF.

The rearrangement joins TRBV7-2 to TRBJ1-6; 10 positions match TRBD1. This CDR3 comprises 19 residues. Germline values: CDR1 SGHTA, CDR2 FQGNSA. V trimming: 5 bases; J trimming: 0 bases; junction bases outside the gene matches: 10. Here the CDR3 reads CASSKQDRGVSSYNSPLHF. The CDR3 bases are TGTGCCAGCAGCAAGCAGGACAGGGGGGTGAGCTCCTATAATTCACCCCTCCACTTT.

This CDR3 is CSADRGNTEAFF. In DNA, the CDR3 is TGCAGCGCTGACAGGGGGAACACTGAAGCTTTCTTT. The chain carries TRBV29-1 and TRBJ1-1; TRBD1 agrees at 8 bases. In germline, CDR1 is SQVTM, CDR2 ANQGSEA. Germline trimming cut 7 bases from V and 1 base from J; bases unmatched to any gene: 2. This CDR3 region has 12 residues.

This chain links TRBV4-1 with TRBJ1-6, with D unclear. V lost 0 bases, J lost 7 bases, and 16 bases lay in between. Germline V lookup: CDR1 MGHRA, CDR2 YSYEKL. This CDR3 region has 17 residues. For the CDR3, the DNA is TGCGCCAGCAGCCAAGAAGAGGGCCGGGTCTTAAATTCACCCCTCCACTTT. Translation gives CASSQEEGRVLNSPLHF.

The chain links TRBV5-4 to TRBJ2-5; tentatively, D is TRBD2 (6 bases). The CDR3 sequence is 15 residues long. V lost 0 bases, J lost 8 bases, and 17 bases lay in between. Germline V gene sequence: CDR1 SGHNT, CDR2 YYREEE (reference sequence). The CDR3 spells CASSLGGLSGETQYF. The CDR3 DNA sequence: TGTGCCAGCAGCTTGGGTGGGCTGTCGGGGGAAACCCAGTACTTC.

The chain is built from TRBV15 and TRBJ2-5; 8 positions agree with TRBD1. This CDR3 spans 15 amino acids. The V segment lost 3 bases and the J segment 4 bases; nucleotides outside the gene matches: 7. Germline assignment: CDR1 LNHNV and CDR2 YYDKDF (reference sequence). The CDR3 loop reads CATSRGQAKRETQYF. The CDR3 region has the DNA TGTGCCACCAGCAGGGGACAGGCCAAACGAGAGACCCAGTACTTC. The variable domain in full, completed from reference TRBV15 and TRBJ2-5, reads DAMVIQNPRYQVTQFGKPVTLSCSQTLNHNVMYWYQQKSSQAPKLLFHYYDKDFNNEADTPDNFQSRRPNTSFCFLDIRSPGLGDTAMYLCATSRGQAKRETQYFGPGTRLLVL.